Each of the 11 T cell receptor beta chains below was sequenced from the same sample in a study of blood T cells in healthy people across ages. The authors ran a second PCR of roughly 6 to 12 cycles using a sample-barcoded 5' primer and a J-beta primer mix. TCRdb reprocessed the 5' RACE reads via MiXCR and lists one record per CDR3 protein. The table includes roughly 1.4 million distinct CDR3 sequences, roughly 59% detected once. The sequenced sample was blood. These receptors originate from a man in his late teens or twenties in good health.

This clonotype was counted a few times. The rearrangement joins TRBV6-2 or TRBV6-3 to TRBJ2-3, with D possibly being TRBD1 (7 bases). Trimming left V 3 bases short and J 10 bases short, with 17 bases between. The CDR3 runs 14 residues. In germline, CDR1 is MNHEY, CDR2 SVGEGT. The CDR3 loop reads CASSYQGGRLSQYF. CDR3 DNA: TGTGCCAGCAGTTATCAGGGGGGTCGTCTCTCGCAGTATTTT.

The chain has TRBV2 and TRBJ1-1; perhaps TRBD1 as D (5 bases). V lost 3 bases and J lost 5, with 10 bases in between. Germline V gene lookup returns CDR1 SNHLY and CDR2 FYNNEI. This CDR3 is built from 13 residues. CDR3 DNA: TGTGCCAGCAGTGACAGGGCGGGGACTGAAGCTTTCTTT. Its protein is CASSDRAGTEAFF.

The gene calls are TRBV6-1 and TRBJ2-7, with TRBD2 matching 9 bases. Germline CDR1 reads MNHNS; CDR2 reads SASEGT. V lost 7 bases to trimming and J lost 6 bases; unmatched junction nucleotides: 4. This CDR3 region has 12 residues. The CDR3 nucleotides are TGTGCCAGCACAGCGGGAGGTTCCGAGCAGTACTTC. Translating gives CASTAGGSEQYF.

The rearrangement uses TRBV29-1 and TRBJ2-1, with 9 bases that match TRBD2. The CDR3 totals 13 residues. Germline V CDR1 and CDR2: SQVTM, ANQGSEA. The ends lost 4 bases at V and 7 bases at J; junction bases unmatched: 5. The DNA of the CDR3 is TGCAGCGTTGCGGGCGGGAGGGGGAATGAGCAGTTCTTC. Amino acids: CSVAGGRGNEQFF.

The chain joins TRBV7-2 to TRBJ2-1, with 13 nucleotides matching TRBD2. From germline, CDR1 is SGHTA and CDR2 FQGNSA. The V segment lost 1 base and the J segment 5 bases; nucleotides outside the gene matches: 5. CDR3 length equals 17 residues. This chain's CDR3 is CASSLDGTSGKDNEQFF. CDR3 nucleotide sequence: TGTGCCAGCAGCTTAGACGGGACTAGCGGGAAGGACAATGAGCAGTTCTTC.

This clonotype occurred a few times. The J gene is TRBJ2-7, the V gene TRBV6-5; 9 nucleotides align to TRBD1. Germline CDR1 is MNHEY and CDR2 is SVGAGI. This CDR3 is 12 amino acids long. V was pared by 6 bases and J by 7 bases, with 4 bases of the junction left unmatched. CDR3 in DNA: TGTGCCAGCAGGCCGGGACAGGGTGAGCAGTACTTC. Translated: CASRPGQGEQYF.

The CDR3 DNA follows: TGTGCCAGTAGGGAGGGGGCAGAAGATACGCAGTATTTT. Amino acid sequence: CASREGAEDTQYF. V is TRBV6-2 or TRBV6-3 and J is TRBJ2-3; either TRBD1 or TRBD2 may supply D (7 bases each). CDR1 and CDR2 (germline): MNHEY, SVGEGT. This CDR3 spans 13 amino acids. V was clipped by 9 bases and J by 5 bases, with 15 bases between them.

This sequence joins TRBV7-9 and TRBJ2-5; no firm D call. The J call may be mistaken, given a closer DNA end match to TRBJ2-7. Germline CDR1 reads SEHNR; CDR2 reads FQNEAQ (reference sequence). This CDR3 contains 13 residues. CDR3 nucleotides: TGTGCCAGCAGCACCGGAATGTCTTCCGAGCAGTACTTC. As protein: CASSTGMSSEQYF.

The table lists this clonotype with a few counts. The chain uses TRBV6-6 and TRBJ1-5; 8 nucleotides align to TRBD1. The J segment lost 5 bases and the V segment lost 3 bases, leaving 6 bases of the junction unmatched. The CDR3 sequence is 15 residues long. Germline V gene sequence: CDR1 MNHNY, CDR2 SVGAGI (reference sequence). CDR3 residues: CASSYGQGAYQPQHF. For the CDR3, the DNA is TGTGCCAGCAGTTATGGGCAGGGGGCGTATCAGCCCCAGCATTTT.

The sample holds a few counts of this clonotype. The genes are TRBV11-1 and TRBJ2-6, with TRBD2 matching over 10 bases. Germline trimming cut 0 bases from V and 0 bases from J; bases unmatched to any gene: 14. The CDR3 covers 22 residues. The V gene's germline CDR1 is SGHAT and CDR2 FQDESV (reference sequence). The CDR3 nucleotides read TGTGCCAGCAGCTTAGCGTTGCTAGCGGGAGTCCACCTTAGCTCTGGGGCCAACGTCCTGACTTTC. This encodes CASSLALLAGVHLSSGANVLTF.

V and J are TRBV6-5 and TRBJ2-1, with TRBD2 matching over 9 bases. V lost 4 bases and J lost 6; bases outside the gene matches: 7. The CDR3 loop spans 15 amino acids. Germline V CDR1 and CDR2: MNHEY, SVGAGI. The CDR3 region is CASSSLAGDGNEQFF. In DNA, the CDR3 is TGTGCCAGCAGTTCTTTAGCGGGAGACGGCAATGAGCAGTTCTTC.